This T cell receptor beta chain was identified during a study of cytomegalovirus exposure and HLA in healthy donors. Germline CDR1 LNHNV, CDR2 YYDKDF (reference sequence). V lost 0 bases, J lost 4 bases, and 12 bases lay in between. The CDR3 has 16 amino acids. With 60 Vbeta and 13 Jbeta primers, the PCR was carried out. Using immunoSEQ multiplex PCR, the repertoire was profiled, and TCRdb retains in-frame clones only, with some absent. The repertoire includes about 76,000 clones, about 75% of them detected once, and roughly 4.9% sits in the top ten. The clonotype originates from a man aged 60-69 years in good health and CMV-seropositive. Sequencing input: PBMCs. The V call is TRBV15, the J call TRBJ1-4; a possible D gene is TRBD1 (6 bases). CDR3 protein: CATSRDPGALNEKLFF. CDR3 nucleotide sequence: TGTGCCACCAGCAGAGATCCAGGGGCCCTTAATGAAAAACTGTTTTTT.